This TCR beta chain was obtained from a study of technical replicates of blood from four donors. Produced via immunoSEQ multiplex PCR; TCRdb's table is partial and in-frame only. The sample includes approximately 82,000 clones, under 96% of them seen just once. V was shortened by 0 bases and J by 0 bases, with 13 bases between the two germline ends. The CDR3 has 17 residues. Looked up from germline, CDR1 is SGHTS and CDR2 is YDEGEE. Sequenced sample: T cells isolated from PBMCs. The sequence was obtained from a human donor in good health. This chain uses TRBV5-8 with TRBJ2-4, with D possibly TRBD2 on 6 matching bases. CDR3 residues: CASSLDFGGLAKNIQYF. The CDR3 bases are TGTGCCAGCAGCTTGGACTTCGGGGGTCTAGCCAAAAACATTCAGTACTTC.